This T cell receptor beta chain was sequenced in a study of shared clonotypes between healthy human individuals. To note about this clone: Its target is unknown.

Every immunoSEQ plate was one replicate of a subset's evenly spread DNA. The repertoire was sequenced with immunoSEQ multiplex PCR; TCRdb's copy has only in-frame clones and lacks some. The table has 2 million to 2.5 million clones, approximately 96% seen once. Trimming cost V 1 base and J 0 bases, with 9 bases left between them. This CDR3 is built from 15 residues. CDR1 and CDR2 from the germline V gene are MNHEY and SMNVEV (reference sequence). From CD4+ cells came CD45RA+ naive and CD45RA-negative memory subsets. Regarding the study as a whole: Of the naive CD4 clonotypes, approximately 5% were shared across a few donors.

The chain recombines TRBV27 with TRBJ1-1, with no clear D. The origin of this receptor is a man aged 18 to 30 in good health. The sequenced material came from naive CD4+ T cells sorted from blood. Subset specified: CD45RA+ positively selected. This chain's CDR3 is CASSLFGLMNTEAFF. CDR3 bases: TGTGCCAGCAGTTTATTTGGTTTGATGAACACTGAAGCTTTCTTT.